These 27 T cell receptor beta chains originate from one sample sequenced in a study of blood T cell repertoires in COVID-19. Clones were sequenced by immunoSEQ multiplex PCR, and TCRdb holds only the in-frame ones, with some missing. The sample includes a few hundred thousand clones, approximately 89% of them seen just once. The sample consisted of peripheral blood. The receptor source for this set is a woman aged 60-75 years with COVID-19, enrolled during active disease.

The CDR3 region is CASSLGDRSEKLFF. As DNA, the CDR3 is TGCGCCAGCAGCTTGGGGGACAGGAGTGAAAAACTGTTTTTT. The V and J genes are TRBV5-1 and TRBJ1-4, with 8 bases aligning to TRBD1. The germline V gene encodes CDR1 SGHRS and CDR2 YFSETQ. The V and J ends lost 0 bases and 7 bases, in that order; junction bases with no gene match: 2. This CDR3 comprises 14 residues.

V and J are TRBV27 and TRBJ1-2, with TRBD1 as a possible D gene (6 bases). The V end was cut by 4 bases, the J end by 13 bases, with 19 bases between. Germline V gives CDR1 MNHEY, CDR2 SMNVEV (reference sequence). CDR3 length: 13 amino acids. The CDR3 coding sequence is TGTGCCAGCAGTTCCTACCCGTTACAGGGTTCCACCTTC. It encodes CASSSYPLQGSTF.

The chain couples TRBV24-1 to TRBJ2-1; D ambiguous. Germline V lookup: CDR1 KGHDR, CDR2 SFDVKD. V lost 3 bases and J 1 base, leaving 3 bases between the germline ends. The CDR3 has 13 residues. This CDR3 reads CATSDRSYNEQFF. CDR3 coding DNA: TGTGCCACCAGTGATCGTTCCTACAATGAGCAGTTCTTC.

This clone was seen just once. The chain couples TRBV14 to TRBJ2-5; 10 positions agree with TRBD2. Germline V gives CDR1 SGHDN, CDR2 FVKESK. V dropped 0 bases and J dropped 5; count of bases not matched to a gene: 9. This CDR3 contains 17 residues. The CDR3 loop reads CASSQDLASGGMETQYF. The CDR3 nucleotides read TGTGCCAGCAGCCAAGATCTCGCTAGCGGGGGTATGGAGACCCAGTACTTC.

V gene TRBV7-7 combines with J gene TRBJ1-5, with 7 bases identical to TRBD1. The germline V gene has CDR1 SSHAT and CDR2 FNYEAQ (reference sequence). This CDR3 is 17 amino acids long. Losses at the gene ends were 10 bases for V and 0 bases for J; bases not matched to a gene: 15. DNA of the CDR3: TGTGCCATCCCTCGGAGGGGGCCCGAATATAGCAATCAGCCCCAGCATTTT. Protein sequence: CAIPRRGPEYSNQPQHF.

V is TRBV15 and J is TRBJ2-5; TRBD2 matches at 9 bases. Germline CDR1 is LNHNV and CDR2 is YYDKDF (reference sequence). Unmatched junction bases numbered 4, after V lost 0 bases and J lost 5 bases. The CDR3 sequence is 15 residues long. This CDR3 is CATSRDRSGGETQYF. As DNA, the CDR3 is TGTGCCACCAGCAGAGATCGGAGCGGGGGGGAGACCCAGTACTTC.

This rearrangement joins TRBV19 to TRBJ1-2, with a tentative D call TRBD1 (6 bases). Germline V gene data show CDR1 as LNHDA and CDR2 as SQIVND (reference sequence). The CDR3 has 13 amino acids. V lost 2 bases to trimming and J lost 8 bases, with 12 bases between them. The CDR3 DNA is TGTGCCAGTAGTATATTGGGGGCAGAGGGCTACACCTTC. It yields the protein CASSILGAEGYTF.

This clone is a singleton in its sample. J is TRBJ1-4 and V is TRBV6-5; maybe TRBD1 (5 bases). V dropped 11 bases and J dropped 2 bases, with 12 bases sitting between them. Germline V gives CDR1 MNHEY, CDR2 SVGAGI. This CDR3 has 13 amino acids. CDR3 DNA sequence: TGTGCCCGACGGGGGAGGACTAATGAAAAACTGTTTTTT. It is translated as CARRGRTNEKLFF.

The rearrangement joins TRBV19 to TRBJ1-5; TRBD1 matches 9 bases. The CDR3 has 16 amino acids. Germline-derived CDR1 and CDR2 are LNHDA and SQIVND (reference sequence). With 7 bases clipped from V and 5 bases from J, the junction kept 12 bases outside the gene matches. The CDR3 DNA is TGTGCCAGTATCGGGGGGGGACAGGGTGGCTATCAGCCCCAGCATTTT. It translates to CASIGGGQGGYQPQHF.

The genes are TRBV18 and TRBJ1-6, with D possibly matching TRBD1 (5 bases). V was clipped by 5 bases and J by 7 bases, with 15 bases between them. Germline CDR1 and CDR2: KGHSH and LQKENI. There are 15 residues in the CDR3. CDR3 in amino acids: CASSSVSEGNSPLHF. The CDR3 DNA reads as TGTGCCAGCTCATCCGTCTCGGAGGGGAATTCACCCCTCCACTTT.

This rearrangement joins TRBV19 to TRBJ1-2, with a weak D call TRBD1 (5 bases). Trimming left V 5 bases short and J 7 bases short, with 11 bases between. Per germline, CDR1 LNHDA and CDR2 SQIVND (reference sequence). This CDR3 region has 12 residues. CDR3 nucleotides: TGTGCCAGTAGTGAACTCAGGGCTGGCTACACCTTC. This sequence encodes CASSELRAGYTF.

The J gene is TRBJ1-1, the V gene TRBV5-1, with a possible D match to TRBD1 (5 bases). Germline lookup yields CDR1 SGHRS and CDR2 YFSETQ. V shed 4 bases and J shed 6 bases, with 13 bases lying between them. This CDR3 region has 13 residues. The CDR3: CASSPQGLSEAFF. In nucleotides, the CDR3 is TGCGCCAGCAGCCCCCAGGGTTTATCTGAAGCTTTCTTT.

The V and J genes are TRBV28 and TRBJ2-7; TRBD1 matches 8 bases. The length of the CDR3 is 16 residues. Germline lookup yields CDR1 MDHEN and CDR2 SYDVKM. V dropped 2 bases and J dropped 5; count of bases not matched to a gene: 11. CDR3 DNA: TGTGCCAGCAGTTTAGATCTCCCCACAGGGGGTCACGAGCAGTACTTC. Its translation: CASSLDLPTGGHEQYF.

This chain uses TRBV19 with TRBJ1-2; 9 bases fit TRBD1. Germline CDR1 reads LNHDA; CDR2 reads SQIVND (reference sequence). The V gene end was trimmed by 5 bases and the J gene end by 5 bases; junction bases not matched to a gene: 3. The CDR3 runs 13 residues. As DNA, the CDR3 is TGTGCCAGTAGTGTTGGACAGGGGTATGGCTACACCTTC. It specifies CASSVGQGYGYTF.

J is TRBJ1-5 and V is TRBV28, with 10 nucleotides matching TRBD1. This CDR3 has 16 amino acids. Per the germline V gene, CDR1 is MDHEN and CDR2 is SYDVKM. V lost 3 bases and J lost 2; bases outside the gene matches: 4. CDR3: CASSLGGTGGNQPQHF. The CDR3 nucleotides are TGTGCCAGCAGTTTGGGGGGGACAGGGGGCAATCAGCCCCAGCATTTT.

The DNA of the CDR3 is TGTGCCAGCGCTGACAGACTCAATCAGCCCCAGCATTTT. Translation gives CASADRLNQPQHF. This chain joins TRBV18 and TRBJ1-5, with D tentatively TRBD1 (5 bases). V lost 8 bases and J 3 bases, leaving 11 bases between the germline ends. This CDR3 contains 13 residues. Germline V lookup: CDR1 KGHSH, CDR2 LQKENI.

V gene TRBV11-2 combines with J gene TRBJ2-1; D unclear. V gave up 1 base and J gave up 0 bases, with 7 bases separating them. This CDR3 has 15 amino acids. CDR1 and CDR2 from the germline V gene are SGHAT and FQNNGV. The CDR3 bases are TGTGCCAGCAGCTTAGCACAGAGCTCCTACAATGAGCAGTTCTTC. Its translation is CASSLAQSSYNEQFF.

The V and J genes are TRBV19 and TRBJ2-2; D gene uncertain. CDR3 length: 13 amino acids. V shed 2 bases and J shed 5 bases, with 6 bases lying between them. Germline assignment: CDR1 LNHDA and CDR2 SQIVND (reference sequence). The DNA for the CDR3 is TGTGCCAGTAGTATAAGCAGGACCGGGGAGCTGTTTTTT. This gives the protein CASSISRTGELFF. Full variable domain (rest looked up from reference TRBV19 and TRBJ2-2): DGGITQSPKYLFRKEGQNVTLSCEQNLNHDAMYWYRQDPGQGLRLIYYSQIVNDFQKGDIAEGYSVSREKKESFPLTVTSAQKNPTAFYLCASSISRTGELFFGEGSRLTVL.

The gene calls are TRBV5-6 and TRBJ2-1, with D perhaps matching TRBD2 (6 bases). This CDR3 contains 15 residues. With 1 base removed from V and 8 bases from J, the gap between germline ends came to 16 bases. Germline CDR1 is SGHDT and CDR2 is YYEEEE. The CDR3 region is CASSLRGLSRDEQFF. In DNA, the CDR3 is TGTGCCAGCAGCTTGAGGGGACTCTCTAGGGATGAGCAGTTCTTC.

This clone was seen a few times. The chain carries TRBV27 and TRBJ2-5; D is possibly TRBD2 (6 bases). The germline V gene has CDR1 MNHEY and CDR2 SMNVEV (reference sequence). The length of the CDR3 is 17 residues. V was shortened by 5 bases and J by 5 bases, with 24 bases between the two germline ends. The DNA for the CDR3 is TGTGCCAGCAGTGCCCGGGGATACCTAATCCGGGGGGAGACCCAGTACTTC. Its translation: CASSARGYLIRGETQYF.

In its sample, this clone was seen once. The chain recombines TRBV3-1 (or the pseudogene TRBV3-2) with TRBJ2-4, with 7 nucleotides matching TRBD2. The CDR3 extends over 14 amino acids. Looked up from germline, CDR1 is LGHDT and CDR2 is YNNKEL (reference sequence). Trimming removed 3 bases from V and 7 bases from J; junction bases left unmatched: 6. CDR3 loop: CASSHGGGGNIQYF. CDR3 sequence (DNA): TGTGCCAGCAGCCACGGTGGGGGGGGGAACATTCAGTACTTC.

This chain connects TRBV12-3 or TRBV12-4 to TRBJ2-2; D unclear. The CDR3 is 12 amino acids. With 6 bases removed from V and 2 bases from J, the gap between germline ends came to 4 bases. This chain's CDR3 is CASSPNTGELFF. CDR3 nucleotide sequence: TGTGCCAGCAGCCCAAACACCGGGGAGCTGTTTTTT.

This clone was detected once. The chain combines TRBV19 with TRBJ2-3, with 13 bases that match TRBD2. The length of the CDR3 is 16 residues. V was pared by 4 bases and J by 2 bases, with 3 bases of the junction left unmatched. Looked up from germline, CDR1 is LNHDA and CDR2 is SQIVND (reference sequence). The CDR3 protein is CASSTGLAGATDTQYF. CDR3 DNA sequence: TGTGCCAGTAGTACAGGACTAGCGGGGGCCACAGATACGCAGTATTTT.

This rearrangement joins TRBV3-1 (or the pseudogene TRBV3-2) to TRBJ2-1; no definite D call. This CDR3 has 14 amino acids. Trimming cost V 4 bases and J 7 bases, with 14 bases left between them. CDR1 is LGHDT, CDR2 YNNKEL, per germline (reference sequence). CDR3 in DNA: TGTGCCAGCAGCCGATTGGCGGTCGGGAATGAGCAGTTCTTC. Translation: CASSRLAVGNEQFF.

The rearrangement joins TRBV30 to TRBJ2-7; D remains unclear. Trimming shortened V by 1 base and J by 5 bases, and 6 bases separated the two germline ends. The CDR3 totals 11 residues. CDR1 and CDR2 (germline): GTSNPN, SVGIG (reference sequence). The CDR3 region has the DNA TGTGCCTGGAGTGACAGTGACGAGCAGTACTTC. Translating gives CAWSDSDEQYF.

This clone was counted only a few times. CDR3 sequence (DNA): TGTGCCAGACCGGGACAGGGGAATTCACCCCTCCACTTT. It codes for CARPGQGNSPLHF. The chain is built from TRBV19 and TRBJ1-6; 10 nucleotides match TRBD1. The CDR3 loop spans 13 amino acids. CDR1 LNHDA and CDR2 SQIVND come from the germline V gene (reference sequence). Losses at the gene ends were 9 bases for V and 7 bases for J; bases not matched to a gene: 3.

The chain carries TRBV15 and TRBJ2-2; 9 nucleotides agree with TRBD1. V shed 5 bases and J 5 bases; nucleotides not matched to a gene: 6. The CDR3 has 15 amino acids. Germline V lookup: CDR1 LNHNV, CDR2 YYDKDF (reference sequence). CDR3 bases: TGTGCCACCAGCTCCCGGACAGGGGTTACCGGGGAGCTGTTTTTT. Translation gives CATSSRTGVTGELFF.